This TCR beta chain originates from a study of CXCR3-negative and CXCR3-positive naive CD8 T cells. As regards this clonotype: Its target is not known.

The CDR3 is 14 residues long. From germline, CDR1 is KGHSH and CDR2 LQKENI. Cells that were CD45RO-CCR7+CD27+CD95- constituted naive CD8+ T cells. The libraries of TRB cDNA were constructed through 5' RACE using UMI labels. Reprocessing the 5' RACE reads, TCRdb reports a single entry for every CDR3 protein and omits DNA. The sample table includes 100,000 to 150,000 distinct CDR3 sequences. Study-wide results and limits: Comparison of naive cells showed more hydrophobic TRB CDR3s in CXCR3-positive than in CXCR3-negative naive cells. The study found that naive CXCR3-negative and CXCR3-positive cells shared TRBV-TRBJ usage, while memory cells differed. Memory CD8+ cells showed much lower diversity, while both naive subsets displayed comparably high diversity.

The receptor's source is a human donor in good health. Some clones in this sample may be carry-over from other donors' samples. Sequenced material: naive CXCR3+ CD8+ T cells from blood. Subset of the sample: CD45RO-CCR7+CD27+CD95- naive CD8+ T cells expressing CXCR3 (TNR3+). The rearrangement uses TRBV18 and TRBJ1-5; TCRdb picks TRBD1, but there is no DNA to check that call. CDR3 amino acids: CASSLRQGDQPQHF.